The 22 T cell receptor beta chains below come from one sample, sequenced in a study of lymphopenia after photon versus proton radiotherapy (dated by TCRdb to the late 2010s). The method was the immunoSEQ multiplex PCR assay. Imported from immuneACCESS, the table was reduced by TCRdb to in-frame sequences with V and J called. These copies leave out some clones; in studies compared against another copy, an unresolved V gene accounts for under half, and the cause of the remainder is not known. Recorded for this sample are about 45,000 clones; about 85% of them occurred a single time. Around 2% of the sample lies in the top ten. The sequences come from peripheral blood, collected from a patient treated with photon-based radiotherapy. These receptors were collected from a man aged 35 to 55 with gastric cancer.

The chain employs TRBV19 and TRBJ2-7; D uncertain. The CDR3 totals 14 residues. CDR1 is LNHDA and CDR2 is SQIVND in the germline V gene (reference sequence). Between the trimmed V and J ends, which lost 5 bases and 2 bases, there was a span of 13 bases. The CDR3 coding sequence is TGTGCCAGTAGTTCCCCGGCCACAACCTACGAGCAGTACTTC. It specifies CASSSPATTYEQYF.

The chain has TRBV5-1 and TRBJ1-6; perhaps TRBD1 as D (6 bases). Germline values: CDR1 SGHRS, CDR2 YFSETQ. The CDR3 has 16 residues. The germline V and J ends were trimmed by 0 bases and 7 bases, with 14 bases remaining between them. In DNA form, the CDR3 reads TGCGCCAGCAGCTTGGAGCGGGGGGCCGAAAATTCACCCCTCCACTTT. It encodes CASSLERGAENSPLHF.

V is TRBV18 and J is TRBJ2-4; TRBD2 matches 12 bases. The trim removed 8 bases at V and 0 bases at J, leaving 23 bases unmatched. Germline CDR1 KGHSH, CDR2 LQKENI. The CDR3 consists of 22 residues. CDR3 coding DNA: TGTGCCAGCCCTTTCCTTACTAGCGGGGGGCCAAAAGTCTCGCTAGCCAAAAACATTCAGTACTTC. Protein product: CASPFLTSGGPKVSLAKNIQYF. The full variable domain, its missing parts supplied by reference TRBV18 and TRBJ2-4, is NAGVMQNPRHLVRRRGQEARLRCSPMKGHSHVYWYRQLPEEGLKFMVYLQKENIIDESGMPKERFSAEFPKEGPSILRIQQVVRGDSAAYFCASPFLTSGGPKVSLAKNIQYFGAGTRLSVL.

This chain connects TRBV18 to TRBJ2-1, with a tentative D call TRBD2 (6 bases). Trimming removed 6 bases from V and 7 bases from J, with 19 bases in between. From germline, CDR1 is KGHSH and CDR2 LQKENI. The CDR3 loop spans 15 amino acids. The CDR3 nucleotides are TGTGCCAGCTCCCTCCAAGCACTAGGAGGGAATGAGCAGTTCTTC. Amino acids: CASSLQALGGNEQFF.

The rearrangement uses TRBV7-2 and TRBJ1-2; tentatively, D is TRBD1 (6 bases). The germline V gene encodes CDR1 SGHTA and CDR2 FQGNSA. The CDR3 consists of 13 residues. V dropped 7 bases and J dropped 8 bases, with 17 bases sitting between them. CDR3 region: CASTPSRGRGYTF. CDR3 nucleotides: TGTGCCAGCACCCCTAGTCGGGGGCGAGGCTACACCTTC.

The gene calls are TRBV7-6 and TRBJ1-1; tentative D call: TRBD1 (6 bases). Per the germline V gene, CDR1 is SGHVS and CDR2 is FNYEAQ. Trimming removed 1 base from V and 0 bases from J, with 12 bases in between. The CDR3 is 16 amino acids. The CDR3 protein is CASSLVGTYMNTEAFF. The CDR3 nucleotides are TGTGCCAGCAGCTTAGTCGGGACATACATGAACACTGAAGCTTTCTTT.

J is TRBJ1-1 and V is TRBV6-5; a possible D gene is TRBD1 (5 bases). The CDR3 is 14 amino acids. From germline, CDR1 is MNHEY and CDR2 SVGAGI. V lost 2 bases and J lost 0, with 7 bases in between. The CDR3 sequence is CASSYEGLNTEAFF. Here the CDR3 DNA reads TGTGCCAGCAGTTACGAGGGGCTGAACACTGAAGCTTTCTTT.

This clone was recorded once. The J gene is TRBJ1-2, the V gene TRBV19; TRBD1 matches at 7 bases. The CDR3 covers 18 residues. After removal of 3 bases from V and 5 bases from J, the junction contained 18 bases not matched to a gene. CDR1 and CDR2 from the germline V gene are LNHDA and SQIVND (reference sequence). The CDR3, as DNA: TGTGCCAGTAGTATTTCTCGACAGGGCCTGAACCTAGGGTATGGCTACACCTTC. The encoded protein is CASSISRQGLNLGYGYTF.

The chain employs TRBV4-1 and TRBJ1-5; the D is unclear. V was trimmed by 1 base and J by 7 bases, leaving 14 bases between them. This CDR3 is built from 15 residues. The germline V gene has CDR1 MGHRA and CDR2 YSYEKL. CDR3 protein: CASSQGPLGYQPQHF. In DNA, the CDR3 is TGCGCCAGCAGCCAAGGTCCTCTGGGGTACCAGCCCCAGCATTTT.

V is TRBV4-2 and J is TRBJ2-7; D is possibly TRBD2 (5 bases). Deletions cut 0 bases from V and 0 bases from J, with 12 bases between. CDR1 is LGHNA and CDR2 is YNFKEQ in the germline V gene. The CDR3 is 16 residues long. The DNA of the CDR3 is TGTGCCAGCAGCCAAGATCTGTGGGAGAGCTCCTACGAGCAGTACTTC. It yields the protein CASSQDLWESSYEQYF.

The chain employs TRBV5-4 and TRBJ2-5; perhaps TRBD1 as D (6 bases). This CDR3 has 14 amino acids. The germline V gene encodes CDR1 SGHNT and CDR2 YYREEE (reference sequence). The germline V and J ends were trimmed by 2 bases and 3 bases, with 11 bases remaining between them. In nucleotides, the CDR3 is TGTGCCAGCAGCTTCAGGGGTCGGGAAGAGACCCAGTACTTC. Amino acid sequence: CASSFRGREETQYF.

The genes are TRBV4-3 and TRBJ1-3; tentatively, D is TRBD1 (6 bases). Trimming pared 2 bases from V and 8 bases from J, leaving 13 bases between. The length of the CDR3 is 14 residues. Looked up from germline, CDR1 is LGHNA and CDR2 is YSLEER. CDR3 sequence reads: CASSQNGQRDTIYF. DNA of the CDR3: TGCGCCAGCAGCCAAAACGGACAGAGGGACACCATATATTTT.

The chain is built from TRBV6-6 and TRBJ2-7, with D unclear. The V gene lost 5 bases and the J gene lost 3 bases, with 14 bases spanning the gap. CDR3 size: 14 residues. Germline V gene sequence: CDR1 MNHNY, CDR2 SVGAGI (reference sequence). CDR3 residues: CASSPRKPGYEQYF. The DNA for the CDR3 is TGTGCCAGCAGTCCGCGGAAGCCCGGCTACGAGCAGTACTTC.

This chain uses TRBV12-5 with TRBJ2-5; the match to TRBD1 covers 7 bases. The V gene end was trimmed by 6 bases and the J gene end by 0 bases; junction bases not matched to a gene: 7. Germline loops: CDR1 LGHNT, CDR2 FRNRAP. This CDR3 contains 15 residues. For the CDR3, the DNA is TGTGCTAGTGGCCCCGGGACAGCGTACCAAGAGACCCAGTACTTC. Encoded protein: CASGPGTAYQETQYF. Combining the CDR3 with reference TRBV12-5 and TRBJ2-5 gives the whole variable domain DARVTQTPRHKVTEMGQEVTMRCQPILGHNTVFWYRQTMMQGLELLAYFRNRAPLDDSGMPKDRFSAEMPDATLATLKIQPSEPRDSAVYFCASGPGTAYQETQYFGPGTRLLVL.

The V call is TRBV7-9, the J call TRBJ2-7; TRBD1 agrees at 9 bases. This CDR3 region has 13 residues. Germline V gene sequence: CDR1 SEHNR, CDR2 FQNEAQ (reference sequence). Trimming at V came to 6 bases and at J to 2 bases, leaving 2 bases not matched to a gene. CDR3 sequence (DNA): TGTGCCAGCAGGGGGACAGGGACCTACGAGCAGTACTTC. It codes for CASRGTGTYEQYF.

The chain combines TRBV6-5 with TRBJ2-3; TRBD2 matches 9 bases. CDR1 and CDR2 from the germline V gene are MNHEY and SVGAGI. This CDR3 region has 16 residues. J was trimmed by 4 bases and V by 4 bases; bases with no gene match: 9. The CDR3 is CASSSTSSGAPDTQYF. Here the CDR3 DNA reads TGTGCCAGCAGTTCCACCTCTAGCGGGGCTCCAGATACGCAGTATTTT.

In regard to this clone: The identical CDR3 is also encoded by other nucleotide sequences in the sample. This chain links TRBV19 with TRBJ1-2; no firm D call. This CDR3 has 16 residues. The germline gives CDR1 LNHDA, CDR2 SQIVND (reference sequence). Trimming left V 5 bases short and J 3 bases short, with 19 bases between. DNA of the CDR3: TGTGCCAGTAGTCCCTGGGAGGTTTCTAAAGACTATGGCTACACCTTC. Protein: CASSPWEVSKDYGYTF.

In DNA, the CDR3 is TGCGCCAGCAGCCAAGATGGGGGGACAGCTAATGAAAAACTGTTTTTT. Protein product: CASSQDGGTANEKLFF. This chain connects TRBV4-3 to TRBJ1-4; 7 nucleotides match TRBD1. Germline V gives CDR1 LGHNA, CDR2 YSLEER. This CDR3 is built from 16 residues. Unmatched junction bases numbered 4, after V lost 0 bases and J lost 3 bases.

DNA for the CDR3: TGTGCCAGCTCACCCCGACAGGGGGCATCTGAAGCTTTCTTT. This sequence encodes CASSPRQGASEAFF. The chain joins TRBV18 to TRBJ1-1; TRBD1 aligns across 10 bases. CDR1 and CDR2 from the germline V gene are KGHSH and LQKENI. CDR3 length: 14 amino acids. V shed 3 bases, J shed 6 bases, and the junction held 4 bases outside the gene matches.

The chain joins TRBV19 to TRBJ1-2; D call uncertain. The germline V gene encodes CDR1 LNHDA and CDR2 SQIVND (reference sequence). This CDR3 has 14 amino acids. Trimming cost V 6 bases and J 5 bases, with 16 bases left between them. The CDR3 sequence is CASRAGRRGYGYTF. CDR3 nucleotides: TGTGCCAGTAGGGCAGGTCGGCGGGGATATGGCTACACCTTC.

This rearrangement joins TRBV6-4 to TRBJ2-1; 11 positions agree with TRBD2. V gave up 0 bases and J gave up 6 bases; unmatched junction bases: 1. This CDR3 contains 15 residues. CDR1 is MRHNA, CDR2 SNTAGT, per germline. This chain's CDR3 is CASSDSSGGANEQFF. The CDR3 coding sequence is TGTGCCAGCAGTGACTCTAGCGGGGGGGCCAATGAGCAGTTCTTC.

This chain uses TRBV4-1 with TRBJ1-2; unclear D gene. Germline assignment: CDR1 MGHRA and CDR2 YSYEKL. This CDR3 region has 15 residues. Trimming stripped 1 base from V and 4 bases from J, with 13 bases between. Here the CDR3 reads CASSQGGLSFYGYTF. The CDR3 DNA reads TGCGCCAGCAGCCAAGGGGGTCTCTCCTTCTATGGCTACACCTTC.